This TCR beta chain was recorded in a study of blood T cells in healthy people across ages. Whole-study results and caveats: Versus aged donors, long-lived donors had higher diversity and more naive CD4+ cells. Older age coincided with a roughly linear decline in TCR beta diversity per million T cells.

Remarks on this clonotype: Its matching antigen is unknown.

A sample-barcoded 5' primer and a J-beta primer mix were used in a second PCR of roughly 6 to 11 cycles. Through a template-switch adaptor with 12 random nucleotides, each cDNA molecule received a tag. TCRdb recomputed calls from the 5' RACE reads with MiXCR, one row per CDR3 protein. The repertoire consists of 1.5 million to 2 million distinct CDR3 sequences, with roughly 49% occurring once and the leading ten covering approximately 2%. Specimen: blood. The clonotype originates from a woman aged 40 to 50 in good health.

DNA of the CDR3: TGTGCCAGCAGCTATTCGGGGGGTGTTTATACGCAGTATTTT. Translation: CASSYSGGVYTQYF. The V gene is TRBV5-4, the J gene TRBJ2-3, with 7 bases aligning to TRBD2. With 3 bases clipped from V and 7 bases from J, the junction kept 8 bases outside the gene matches. Germline CDR1 SGHNT, CDR2 YYREEE (reference sequence). There are 14 residues in the CDR3. The full variable domain, its missing parts supplied by reference TRBV5-4 and TRBJ2-3, is ETGVTQSPTHLIKTRGQQVTLRCSSQSGHNTVSWYQQALGQGPQFIFQYYREEENGRGNFPPRFSGLQFPNYSSELNVNALELDDSALYLCASSYSGGVYTQYFGPGTRLTVL.